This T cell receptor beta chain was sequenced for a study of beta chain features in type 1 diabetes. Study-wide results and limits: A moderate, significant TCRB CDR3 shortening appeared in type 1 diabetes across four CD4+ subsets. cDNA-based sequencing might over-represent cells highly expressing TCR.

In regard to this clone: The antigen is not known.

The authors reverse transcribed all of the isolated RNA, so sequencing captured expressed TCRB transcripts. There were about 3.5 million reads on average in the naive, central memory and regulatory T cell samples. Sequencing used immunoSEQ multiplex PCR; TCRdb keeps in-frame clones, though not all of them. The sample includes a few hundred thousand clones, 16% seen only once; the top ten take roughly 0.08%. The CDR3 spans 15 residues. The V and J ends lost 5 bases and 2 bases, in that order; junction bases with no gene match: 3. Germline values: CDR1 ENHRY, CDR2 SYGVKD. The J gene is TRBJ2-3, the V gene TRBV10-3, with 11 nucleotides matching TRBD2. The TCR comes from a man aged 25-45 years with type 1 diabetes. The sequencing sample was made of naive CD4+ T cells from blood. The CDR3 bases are TGTGCCATCAGTAGGACTAGCGGGCACACAGATACGCAGTATTTT. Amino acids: CAISRTSGHTDTQYF.